The entry that follows covers one T cell receptor beta chain sequence. Its target is unknown. With V trimmed by 5 bases and J by 0 bases, 5 bases remained unmatched. Germline V gene data show CDR1 as SGHDT and CDR2 as YYEEEE. The CDR3 spans 15 residues. These data come from a study of OX40 agonist ivuxolimab in advanced cancers. Across the study: The study gave patients intravenous ivuxolimab at 0.01 to 10 mg/kg every 2 weeks. Of the patients, three showed partial responses, one with hepatocellular carcinoma and two with cutaneous melanoma. The study's findings and limits: The 0.1-3.0 mg/kg partial responders had among the lowest clonal expansion.

The method was immunoSEQ multiplex PCR; TCRdb's version includes in-frame clones alone and lacks a portion of them. Here the sample spans about 80,000 clones, 94% being singletons. The specimen was CD4+ or CD8+ T cells sorted from blood, collected in a trial of the OX40 agonist ivuxolimab. The sequence derives from an adult with an advanced solid tumor such as melanoma, head and neck, liver or kidney cancer. This chain joins TRBV5-6 and TRBJ2-7; TRBD2 aligns across 10 bases. CDR3 sequence: CASSCGLAASYEQYF. For the CDR3, the DNA is TGTGCCAGCAGTTGCGGACTAGCGGCCTCCTACGAGCAGTACTTC.